The entry that follows covers one TCR beta chain sequence. The antigen this receptor binds is unknown. No much larger clone exists at a distance of one base, and base qualities are not known. The data derive from a study of cytomegalovirus exposure and HLA in healthy donors (dated by TCRdb to 2017 to 2019). Study-level background: An earlier analysis of about 560 of the donors reported 276 Gb of sequence data and 117 million unique TCR beta sequences obtained from roughly 170 million T cells. About 330 gigabases of sequencing data and around 85 million unique TCR sequences made up an early release that covered 500 to 700 HLA-typed donors. The genetic ancestry cluster associated with self-reported Caucasian donors included around 76% of the roughly 380 genotyped donors. The study aimed to test whether signatures of past pathogen exposure could be identified by cataloging public T cell receptors. Using immunosequencing, the study profiled T cell repertoires from fewer than 700 subjects and related those repertoires to cytomegalovirus serostatus. Along with the roughly 710-subject first cohort, a separate validation cohort of over a hundred different subjects was used. The study combined high-throughput TCR immunosequencing, statistical association of individual TCRs with disease status, and machine learning to predict cytomegalovirus infection status. In a later analysis, previously published TCR beta repertoires from about 640 donors were re-analyzed and high-resolution HLA genotyping was added so that TCR occurrence patterns could be studied. The later analysis used no new phenotypic data to find candidate immune exposures, relying instead on TCR beta sequences and their occurrence across donors. To decide whether each TCR beta V gene segment behaved as functional or pseudogenic, an earlier analysis of approximately 590 of the donors relied on high-throughput TCR beta sequencing. Donor age, sex, ethnicity and CMV serostatus were compiled alongside the repertoire data. A later genetic analysis used genome-wide SNP genotypes for about 55% of the 666 donors, treating that subset as a discovery cohort. Every repertoire in the discovery cohort had been generated on one and the same sequencing platform. Class I and class II HLA loci were covered by the typing at four-digit resolution. The number of donors typed differed by locus, with roughly 620-630 for A, B, C, DRB1 and DQB1, around 520 for DQA1, over 600 for DPA1, and 400 to 490 for DPB1. Four to six DR-DQ haplotypes were handled as single units for association and clustering because linkage in the cohort was strong. Among around 400 genotyped donors of the cohort, an average of roughly 230,000 unique TCR beta nucleotide sequences was sequenced per donor, of which about 19% were non-productive.

The study at large found these results: A group of highly shared sequence variants was considered likely to be a technical artifact of the sequencing pipeline. Strong co-occurrence of HLA alleles, especially DR and DQ, made assigning TCR associations to individual alleles difficult. The 87-base-pair reads could not distinguish some IMGT-functional V segments, including TRBV6-2 and TRBV6-3, so those segments were excluded. Because HLA typing was unavailable for some donors at each locus, only the typed subset was used in association tests. In a later analysis, over 15,000 TCR beta sequences were associated with specific HLA alleles at a false discovery rate of 0.05. According to a later genetic analysis, donors in an Asian-associated ancestry cluster had fewer N-insertions in productive TCRs than the approximately 700-donor mean. Roughly uniform sequencing depth across donors was assumed in presence/absence analyses, although this assumption may not hold. A few of the identified cytomegalovirus-associated TCR beta chains were confirmed in vitro to be specific for cytomegalovirus antigens. This cohort had only TCR beta chains sequenced, and the lack of alpha or paired-chain data limited which features could be detected. In an earlier analysis of 587 of the donors, most TCR beta V segments appeared in productive rearrangements about 90% or about 30% of the time, broadly matching IMGT annotations. In a later analysis, HLA-associated TCR beta chains were found to be more clonally expanded and to have lower generation probabilities than equally common non-associated chains. An association between a missense DCLRE1C variant and V-gene and J-gene trimming of TCR beta chains was found in a later genetic analysis and replicated in an independent cohort. Most CMV-associated TCR beta chains appeared to be HLA-restricted in a later analysis, and the HLA associations seemed to be driven largely by CMV exposure. The authors suggested that the approach could potentially be extended to other disease states and immunological phenotypes. Most TCR sequences were observed very rarely across donors, whereas some public TCRs were present in many individuals. In the study, 150 to 200 TCR beta chains were listed as associated with cytomegalovirus. Correlated functional status among segregating V segments might be attributable to linkage disequilibrium, but an unknown experimental factor could not be ruled out. Roughly 15 rarely observed V segments, including chromosome 9 orphons, were excluded from the earlier analysis of approximately 600 of the donors because counts were too low. Several of the top co-occurrence clusters appeared to be linked to parvovirus B19, influenza, CMV and Epstein-Barr virus, according to a later analysis. For the cohort, immune exposure information was limited to CMV serostatus. According to a later analysis, TCR association rates differed among HLA loci, with DRB1 alleles showing the most associated TCRs and HLA-C alleles showing the fewest. The classifier was reported to diagnose cytomegalovirus status with high specificity and sensitivity in both the original and validation cohorts. A further reported finding was that TCR beta sequences accurately predicted the HLA-A and HLA-B alleles for most subjects in the first cohort.

CDR1 and CDR2 are drawn from the germline V gene (reference sequence): WNHNN, SYGVQD. Ends trimmed: V by 3 bases, J by 5 bases; bases unmatched to a gene: 8. Including cysteine and phenylalanine, the CDR3 has 16 amino acids. Only CDR3 DNA is held: 48 bases, read in frame from base 1. The cohort was made up of 666 healthy bone marrow donors. At the time of sampling, all cohort members were nominally healthy, though unrecorded immune exposures were likely present. The donor tested CMV seronegative and was one of the 352 seronegative cohort members. A peripheral blood sample was provided by each donor, and peripheral blood mononuclear cells were used for TCR beta sequencing. The Qiagen DNeasy Blood Extraction Kit was used to extract genomic DNA from the blood cell samples. The library was prepared using the immunoSEQ multiplex PCR assay. For the multiplex PCR, a mixture combining 60 forward primers for TCR Vbeta segments and 13 reverse primers for TCR Jbeta segments was used. A multiplex PCR assay on genomic DNA amplified the CDR3 region of rearranged TCR beta genes. The amplified TCR beta libraries were sequenced on the Illumina HiSeq System as 87-base-pair reads. As for the original processing: A later analysis tallied around 80 million unique TCR beta chains across the 666 repertoires, and roughly 11 million of those chains were shared by two or more donors. To remove PCR and sequencing errors, raw reads were error-corrected and collapsed into unique sequences using a nearest-neighbor algorithm that merged closely related sequences. V, D and J gene segments were assigned by aligning CDR3 sequences to IMGT reference sequences. For a sequence to be retained, a match of at least six nucleotides to both a V gene segment and a J gene segment was required. A rearrangement counted as productive if the CDR3 had no stop codons and remained in frame with V and J, and every other rearrangement counted as non-productive. CDR3 was defined by IMGT convention, running from the second conserved V-encoded cysteine to the conserved J-encoded phenylalanine. The earlier analysis of roughly 590 of the donors excluded sequences that lacked an unambiguous match to a single V gene segment. In an earlier analysis of several hundred of the donors, V segments were called functional above 56.7% productive rearrangements and were called segregating when the between-donor standard deviation exceeded 5%. To diagnose cytomegalovirus status from the catalog of TCR beta chain sequences, a statistical classification framework was built. In a later analysis, TCR nucleotide sequences were compared against IMGT/GENE-DB human TR gene sequences so that V and J genes could be assigned. Using the TCRdist pipeline, a later analysis assigned CDR3 sequences along with most-parsimonious VDJ recombination scenarios. In a later analysis, each TCR beta chain was defined by its CDR3 amino acid sequence together with its V-gene family, and reads without a unique V-gene family were excluded. As a way to deal with suspected cross-contamination and a sequencing artifact, a later analysis dropped 450 to 600 nucleotide sequences that were highly shared and had low generation probability. In a later analysis, a clonal expansion index was calculated for each public chain from normalized within-repertoire ranks of inferred template counts. Generation probabilities in a later analysis came from a VDJ recombination model fitted to out-of-frame rearrangements, and those results were checked against IGoR. Hypergeometric tests were used in a later analysis to score TCR-TCR, TCR-HLA and TCR-CMV co-occurrence, with a repertoire-size bias correction applied to the TCR pairs. A later analysis estimated false discovery rates by permuting HLA or CMV assignments 20 times. A later analysis grouped co-occurring TCRs with DBSCAN, adding TCRdist sequence similarity when clustering within HLA-allele-positive subsets. Repertoires with fewer than 30,000 or more than 120,000 public chains, plus five repertoires with anomalous nucleotide sharing, were excluded from co-occurrence clustering. TCRdb limited this immuneACCESS table to in-frame rearrangements with V and J called. A share of clones is missing; checked studies link under half to unresolved V genes, and the rest is unexplained. Clone size and V and J calls were adopted from that table, with D and trimming inferred from the DNA. This sample lists about 160,000 clones; about 85% were detected once. 1.5% to 2.5% of the sample is in the top ten clones.

Sample: PBMCs. The chain uses TRBV10-1 and TRBJ2-7; a stretch of 12 junction bases matches TRBD2. This clonotype was sampled from a man between 18 and 35 years old in good health and CMV-seronegative. CDR3 protein: CASSDHRTSGAHEQYF. The bases are TGCGCCAGCAGTGATCATAGGACTAGCGGGGCCCACGAGCAGTACTTC.